Listed below are T cell receptor beta chains from one sample, sequenced in a study of CD8 T cells in ankylosing spondylitis. One entry per CDR3 protein, called by TCRdb with MiXCR from the 5' RACE reads. This table holds approximately 150,000 distinct CDR3 sequences, around two fifths found once. Sequencing was carried out using synovial fluid, either unsorted or a sorted T cell fraction (not recorded which). The receptors here all came from a male donor with ankylosing spondylitis. Each CDR3 is given with its conserved first and last residue. A D gene is named only where the DNA matches it firmly. Not every row has a clone size; where given, it reads once, few, many or a size class.

v_gene	d_gene	len	j_gene	abundance	CDR3aa	CDR3nt
TRBV4-1	.	15	TRBJ1-2	few	CASREQGSPICGYTF	TGCGCCAGCAGGGAACAGGGATCCCCAATTTGCGGCTACACCTTC
TRBV7-9	TRBD1	14	TRBJ1-2	.	CASRRRTGGYGYTF	TGTGCCAGCAGGCGGAGGACAGGGGGGTATGGCTACACCTTC
TRBV18	.	13	TRBJ2-1	few	CASSPRTPSGRFF	TGTGCCAGCTCACCGAGGACTCCAAGCGGCCGGTTCTTC
TRBV13	TRBD1	13	TRBJ1-5	many	CASSYDRAQPQHF	TGTGCCAGCAGCTACGACAGGGCTCAGCCCCAGCATTTT
TRBV12-3/TRBV12-4	.	19	TRBJ2-7	.	CASSPGSWYGRTASYEQYF	TGTGCCAGCAGCCCTGGATCGTGGTACGGTCGTACAGCCTCCTACGAGCAGTACTTC
TRBV11-2	TRBD2	18	TRBJ2-7	.	CASSLEGYSGREFYEQYF	TGTGCCAGCAGCTTAGAGGGTTATAGCGGGAGGGAATTTTACGAGCAGTACTTC
TRBV20-1	TRBD2	16	TRBJ2-7	many	CSARDLASGDSYEQYF	TGCAGTGCTAGAGATTTAGCTAGCGGGGATTCGTACGAGCAGTACTTC
TRBV7-3	TRBD1	14	TRBJ2-7	.	CASSLEGGSYEQYF	TGTGCCAGCAGCTTAGAAGGGGGCAGCTACGAGCAGTACTTC
TRBV4-2	TRBD2	19	TRBJ2-5	few	CASSQELLAGGIEKETQYF	TGTGCCAGCAGCCAAGAACTGCTAGCGGGAGGGATAGAAAAAGAGACCCAGTACTTC
TRBV6-2/TRBV6-3	TRBD1	17	TRBJ2-2	few	CASSYPPGQGNTGELFF	TGTGCCAGCAGTTACCCTCCGGGACAGGGAAACACCGGGGAGCTGTTTTTT
TRBV29-1	.	15	TRBJ2-3	.	CSHLPASVGTDTQYF	TGCAGTCATCTACCTGCTAGCGTGGGCACAGATACGCAGTATTTT
TRBV7-9	TRBD1	15	TRBJ1-2	once	CASSLGDRANYGYTF	TGTGCCAGCAGCTTAGGGGACAGGGCGAACTATGGCTACACCTTC
TRBV4-1	.	17	TRBJ1-1	.	CASSQTQSSPGDTEAFF	TGCGCCAGCAGCCAGACACAGAGTTCCCCCGGGGACACTGAAGCTTTCTTT
TRBV27	TRBD2	17	TRBJ2-1	.	CASTTLRRGRSYNEQFF	TGTGCCAGCACCACCCTCCGGCGCGGGAGAAGCTACAATGAGCAGTTCTTC
TRBV7-9	.	14	TRBJ1-2	.	CASSLEWQAYGYTF	TGTGCCAGCAGCTTAGAGTGGCAGGCCTATGGCTACACCTTC
TRBV10-3	TRBD2	16	TRBJ2-1	few	CAISDSGLAGANEQFF	TGTGCCATCAGTGACTCGGGACTAGCGGGAGCCAATGAGCAGTTCTTC
TRBV29-1	TRBD1	13	TRBJ2-3	.	CSVEDRVTDTQYF	TGCAGCGTCGAGGACAGGGTTACAGATACGCAGTATTTT
TRBV12-3/TRBV12-4	TRBD1	12	TRBJ2-1	large	CASSLPPDRVIF	TGTGCCAGCAGTTTACCCCCGGACAGGGTTATTTTC
TRBV12-3/TRBV12-4	.	15	TRBJ2-1	.	CASSSPINPYNEQFF	TGTGCCAGCAGTTCTCCGATAAATCCCTACAATGAGCAGTTCTTC
TRBV5-1	.	14	TRBJ2-2	few	CASAPILESGELFF	TGCGCCAGCGCCCCCATCCTGGAAAGCGGGGAGCTGTTTTTT
TRBV10-3	TRBD1	16	TRBJ1-6	.	CAIRPGQGTYNSPLHF	TGTGCCATCAGACCGGGACAGGGTACCTATAATTCACCCCTCCACTTT
TRBV10-3	TRBD2	14	TRBJ2-1	few	CAISSGRANNEQFF	TGTGCCATCTCCAGCGGGAGGGCAAACAATGAGCAGTTCTTC
TRBV14	.	17	TRBJ1-5	.	CASSQVEAEYSSQPQHF	TGTGCCAGCAGCCAAGTAGAGGCGGAGTATAGCAGTCAGCCCCAGCATTTT
TRBV6-5	.	12	TRBJ1-1	many	CANPREDSEAFF	TGTGCCAACCCGAGGGAGGATAGTGAAGCTTTCTTT
TRBV12-3/TRBV12-4	TRBD1	15	TRBJ2-4	.	CASRKDRGTKNIQYF	TGTGCCAGCAGAAAGGACAGGGGGACCAAAAACATTCAGTACTTC
TRBV2	TRBD2	16	TRBJ2-1	.	CASSEAWSGVYNEQFF	TGTGCCAGCAGTGAAGCATGGAGCGGGGTCTACAATGAGCAGTTCTTC
TRBV29-1	TRBD2	12	TRBJ2-7	few	CSVTSGFYEQYF	TGCAGCGTAACTAGCGGATTCTACGAGCAGTACTTC
TRBV18	.	14	TRBJ2-2	many	CASSPPRSTGELFF	TGTGCCAGCTCACCGCCGAGGAGCACCGGGGAGCTGTTTTTT
TRBV10-3	.	17	TRBJ1-5	.	CAISSGRGVGSNQPQHF	TGTGCCATCAGTAGCGGCAGAGGGGTTGGAAGCAATCAGCCCCAGCATTTT
TRBV25-1	.	14	TRBJ1-1	.	CASSEWWGVGEAFF	TGTGCCAGCAGTGAATGGTGGGGGGTAGGTGAAGCTTTCTTT
TRBV11-2	.	16	TRBJ1-6	once	CASSLGPGHFSSPLHF	TGTGCCAGCAGCTTGGGCCCGGGACATTTCTCCTCACCCCTCCACTTT
TRBV7-9	.	13	TRBJ2-7	many	CASSLSPRGEQYF	TGTGCCAGCAGCTTATCGCCAAGGGGCGAGCAGTACTTC
TRBV3-1	.	15	TRBJ2-7	few	CASSQGRGLMNEQYF	TGTGCCAGCAGCCAAGGGAGGGGTCTGATGAACGAGCAGTACTTC
TRBV29-1	TRBD2	18	TRBJ2-2	.	CSVEEGLAGVRNTGELFF	TGCAGCGTTGAGGAGGGGCTAGCGGGAGTAAGGAACACCGGGGAGCTGTTTTTT
TRBV6-1	.	15	TRBJ2-2	.	CASSESAGNTGELFF	TGTGCCAGCAGTGAGTCAGCAGGGAACACCGGGGAGCTGTTTTTT
TRBV7-9	.	16	TRBJ2-5	.	CASSLEETAQQETQYF	TGTGCCAGCAGCTTAGAGGAGACCGCCCAACAAGAGACCCAGTACTTC
TRBV4-1	TRBD2	20	TRBJ2-3	.	CASSHQTSGGLNASTDTQYF	TGCGCCAGCAGCCATCAGACTAGCGGGGGCCTCAATGCTAGCACAGATACGCAGTATTTT
TRBV7-9	.	15	TRBJ1-2	.	CASSLAGAGGYGYTF	TGTGCCAGCAGCTTAGCCGGCGCAGGCGGCTATGGCTACACCTTC
TRBV5-1	.	16	TRBJ1-2	.	CASSLKPGPWAYGYTF	TGCGCCAGCAGCTTGAAGCCCGGGCCCTGGGCCTATGGCTACACCTTC
TRBV10-3	.	12	TRBJ2-1	.	CATLGPYNEQFF	TGTGCCACCCTAGGGCCCTACAATGAGCAGTTCTTC
TRBV7-6	.	17	TRBJ2-2	.	CASSLAEAVANTGELFF	TGTGCCAGCAGCTTAGCGGAGGCAGTCGCGAACACCGGGGAGCTGTTTTTT
TRBV12-3/TRBV12-4	.	13	TRBJ1-2	few	CASSFGTGYGYTF	TGTGCCAGCAGTTTTGGCACGGGGTATGGCTACACCTTC
TRBV12-3/TRBV12-4	.	15	TRBJ2-7	few	CASSLRGAPSYEQYF	TGTGCCAGCAGTTTAAGGGGGGCCCCGTCCTACGAGCAGTACTTC